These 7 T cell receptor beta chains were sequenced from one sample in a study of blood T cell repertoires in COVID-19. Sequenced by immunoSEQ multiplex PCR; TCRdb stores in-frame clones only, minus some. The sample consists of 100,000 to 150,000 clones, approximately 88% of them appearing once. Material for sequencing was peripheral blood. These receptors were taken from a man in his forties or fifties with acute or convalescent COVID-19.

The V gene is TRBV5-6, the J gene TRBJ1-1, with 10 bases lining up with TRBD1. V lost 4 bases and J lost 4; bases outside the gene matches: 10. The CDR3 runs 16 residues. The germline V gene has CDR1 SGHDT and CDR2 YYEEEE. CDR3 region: CASSARDRGSGTEAFF. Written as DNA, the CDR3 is TGTGCCAGCAGCGCCCGGGACAGGGGATCGGGCACTGAAGCTTTCTTT.

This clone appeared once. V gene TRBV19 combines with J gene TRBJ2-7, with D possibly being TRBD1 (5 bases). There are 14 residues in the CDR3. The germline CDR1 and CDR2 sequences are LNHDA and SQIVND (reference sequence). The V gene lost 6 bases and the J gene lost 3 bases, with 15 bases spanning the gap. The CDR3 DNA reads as TGTGCCAGTAGCGATAGACAGCTGTACTACGAGCAGTACTTC. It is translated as CASSDRQLYYEQYF.

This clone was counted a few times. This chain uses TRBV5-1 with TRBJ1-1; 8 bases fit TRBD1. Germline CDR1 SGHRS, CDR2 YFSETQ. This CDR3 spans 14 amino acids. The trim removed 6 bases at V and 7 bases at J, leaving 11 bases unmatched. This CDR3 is CASTPRGQFGEAFF. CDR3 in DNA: TGCGCCAGCACCCCCAGGGGGCAATTCGGTGAAGCTTTCTTT.

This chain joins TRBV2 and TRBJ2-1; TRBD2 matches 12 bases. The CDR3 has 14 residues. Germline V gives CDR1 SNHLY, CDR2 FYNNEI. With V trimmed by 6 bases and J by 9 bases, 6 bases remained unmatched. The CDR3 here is CASRPSGGAGEQFF. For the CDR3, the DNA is TGTGCCAGCAGACCTAGCGGGGGGGCTGGTGAGCAGTTCTTC.

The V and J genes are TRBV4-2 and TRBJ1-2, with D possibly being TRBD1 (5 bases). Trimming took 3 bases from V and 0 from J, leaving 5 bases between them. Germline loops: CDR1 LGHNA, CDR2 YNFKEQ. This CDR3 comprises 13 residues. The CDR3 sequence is CASSQTANYGYTF. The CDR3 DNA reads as TGTGCCAGCAGCCAGACAGCTAACTATGGCTACACCTTC.

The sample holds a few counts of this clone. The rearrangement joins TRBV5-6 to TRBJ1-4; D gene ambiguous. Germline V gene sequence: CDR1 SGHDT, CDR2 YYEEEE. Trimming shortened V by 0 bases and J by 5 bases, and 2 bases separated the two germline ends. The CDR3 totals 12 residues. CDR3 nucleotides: TGTGCCAGCAGCTTGGCAAATGAAAAACTGTTTTTT. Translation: CASSLANEKLFF.

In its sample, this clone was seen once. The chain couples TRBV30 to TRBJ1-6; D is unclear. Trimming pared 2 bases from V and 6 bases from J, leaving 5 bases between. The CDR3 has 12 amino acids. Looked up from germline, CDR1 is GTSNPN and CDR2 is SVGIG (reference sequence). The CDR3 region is CAWSQANSPLHF. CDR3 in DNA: TGTGCCTGGAGTCAGGCTAATTCACCCCTCCACTTT. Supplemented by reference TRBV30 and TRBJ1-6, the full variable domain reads SQTIHQWPATLVQPVGSPLSLECTVEGTSNPNLYWYRQAAGRGLQLLFYSVGIGQISSEVPQNLSASRPQDRQFILSSKKLLLSDSGFYLCAWSQANSPLHFGNGTRLTVT.